Listed below are T cell receptor beta chains from one sample, sequenced in a study of cytomegalovirus exposure and HLA in healthy donors. The repertoire was sequenced with immunoSEQ multiplex PCR; TCRdb's copy has only in-frame clones and lacks some. The sample lists 110,000 or so clones, approximately 76% occurring once. Sequenced material: PBMCs. These receptors came from a man aged 35-49 years in good health and CMV-seronegative. CDR3s include the opening cysteine and the closing phenylalanine or tryptophan. D genes are given only for firm matches. Clone size is given for some rows only: seen once, a few or many times, or a class if the clone is expanded.

CDR3aa: CASSYIFRASTGGGSLETQYF
CDR3nt: TGTGCCAGCAGCTACATCTTCCGGGCGTCGACTGGCGGGGGCTCTCTAGAGACCCAGTACTTC
j_gene: TRBJ2-5
v_gene: TRBV7-6
abundance: .
d_gene: .

CDR3aa: CASSPWATTDTQYF
CDR3nt: TGTGCCAGCAGCCCCTGGGCCACCACAGATACGCAGTATTTT
j_gene: TRBJ2-3
v_gene: TRBV7-9
abundance: .
d_gene: .

CDR3aa: CASSQDSSGRTDTQYF
CDR3nt: TGCGCCAGCAGCCAAGATTCCAGCGGGCGCACAGATACGCAGTATTTT
j_gene: TRBJ2-3
v_gene: TRBV4-1
abundance: .
d_gene: .

CDR3aa: CASSPRGQTTNEKLFF
CDR3nt: TGTGCCAGCAGCCCCAGGGGTCAAACAACTAATGAAAAACTGTTTTTT
j_gene: TRBJ1-4
v_gene: TRBV7-9
abundance: .
d_gene: .

CDR3aa: CASSSTGRQETQYF
CDR3nt: TGTGCCAGCAGCTCTACAGGGCGACAAGAGACCCAGTACTTC
j_gene: TRBJ2-5
v_gene: TRBV5-8
abundance: .
d_gene: .

CDR3aa: CASSYGTGGAGNTIYF
CDR3nt: TGTGCCAGCAGTTACGGGACAGGGGGCGCTGGAAACACCATATATTTT
j_gene: TRBJ1-3
v_gene: TRBV6-6
abundance: few
d_gene: TRBD1

CDR3aa: CASSLGAGNNSPLHF
CDR3nt: TGTGCCAGCAGCTTGGGGGCAGGGAATAATTCACCCCTCCACTTT
j_gene: TRBJ1-6
v_gene: TRBV5-8
abundance: .
d_gene: .

CDR3aa: CASSVDGGYTDTQYF
CDR3nt: TGTGCCAGCAGTGTCGACGGGGGATACACAGATACGCAGTATTTT
j_gene: TRBJ2-3
v_gene: TRBV27
abundance: .
d_gene: .

CDR3aa: CASSIGRKVPETQYF
CDR3nt: TGTGCCAGTAGTATAGGGAGGAAAGTGCCGGAGACCCAGTACTTC
j_gene: TRBJ2-5
v_gene: TRBV19
abundance: once
d_gene: .

CDR3aa: CASSPGQGGEQFF
CDR3nt: TGTGCCAGCAGTCCCGGACAGGGCGGTGAGCAGTTCTTC
j_gene: TRBJ2-1
v_gene: TRBV6-5
abundance: .
d_gene: TRBD1

CDR3aa: CASSLGGDYFPSYNEQFF
CDR3nt: TGTGCCAGCAGCTTAGGGGGGGACTACTTTCCTTCCTACAATGAGCAGTTCTTC
j_gene: TRBJ2-1
v_gene: TRBV7-9
abundance: once
d_gene: TRBD2

CDR3aa: CASSLVGSAVEAEQFF
CDR3nt: TGTGCCAGCAGCTTGGTAGGTAGCGCGGTGGAGGCTGAGCAGTTCTTC
j_gene: TRBJ2-1
v_gene: TRBV5-8
abundance: once
d_gene: .

CDR3aa: CASSPPGTGAGATNEKLFF
CDR3nt: TGTGCCAGCTCACCACCCGGGACAGGGGCCGGGGCAACTAATGAAAAACTGTTTTTT
j_gene: TRBJ1-4
v_gene: TRBV18
abundance: few
d_gene: TRBD1

CDR3aa: CASSQLTSGGYNEQFF
CDR3nt: TGTGCCAGCAGCCAACTGACTAGCGGGGGATACAATGAGCAGTTCTTC
j_gene: TRBJ2-1
v_gene: TRBV7-9
abundance: .
d_gene: TRBD2

CDR3aa: CATSREKGAGTDTQYF
CDR3nt: TGTGCCACCAGCAGAGAGAAAGGGGCCGGCACAGATACGCAGTATTTT
j_gene: TRBJ2-3
v_gene: TRBV15
abundance: .
d_gene: .

CDR3aa: CASSYSRGQGTEAFF
CDR3nt: TGTGCCAGCAGTTACTCGAGGGGACAGGGTACTGAAGCTTTCTTT
j_gene: TRBJ1-1
v_gene: TRBV6-5
abundance: .
d_gene: TRBD1

CDR3aa: CASSPGTGGQPQHF
CDR3nt: TGTGCCAGCAGCCCTGGGACAGGGGGTCAGCCCCAGCATTTT
j_gene: TRBJ1-5
v_gene: TRBV7-2
abundance: .
d_gene: TRBD1

CDR3aa: CASSGQGESPLHF
CDR3nt: TGTGCCAGTAGCGGACAGGGGGAGTCACCCCTCCACTTT
j_gene: TRBJ1-6
v_gene: TRBV19
abundance: .
d_gene: TRBD1

CDR3aa: CASSLAGAGGYNEQFF
CDR3nt: TGTGCCAGCAGCTTGGCCGGGGCGGGGGGTTACAATGAGCAGTTCTTC
j_gene: TRBJ2-1
v_gene: TRBV5-4
abundance: .
d_gene: TRBD2

CDR3aa: CAWKEGGGAWANVLTF
CDR3nt: TGTGCCTGGAAGGAAGGAGGGGGCGCCTGGGCCAACGTCCTGACTTTC
j_gene: TRBJ2-6
v_gene: TRBV30
abundance: few
d_gene: .

CDR3aa: CATQTGGVRGGVSSYNEQFF
CDR3nt: TGCGCCACCCAAACCGGAGGGGTGCGGGGGGGCGTGTCATCCTACAATGAGCAGTTCTTC
j_gene: TRBJ2-1
v_gene: TRBV4-1
abundance: few
d_gene: TRBD2

CDR3aa: CASSHGDRGHQPQHF
CDR3nt: TGCGCCAGCAGCCACGGGGACAGGGGACATCAGCCCCAGCATTTT
j_gene: TRBJ1-5
v_gene: TRBV4-1
abundance: .
d_gene: TRBD1

CDR3aa: CASSTQGAGDTQYF
CDR3nt: TGTGCCAGCAGTACCCAGGGGGCGGGAGATACGCAGTATTTT
j_gene: TRBJ2-3
v_gene: TRBV28
abundance: few
d_gene: TRBD1

CDR3aa: CASSPTSGDPGELFF
CDR3nt: TGTGCCAGCAGCCCAACTAGCGGGGATCCCGGGGAGCTGTTTTTT
j_gene: TRBJ2-2
v_gene: TRBV4-2
abundance: .
d_gene: TRBD2

CDR3aa: CASRWDTNSNQPQHF
CDR3nt: TGTGCCAGTCGGTGGGACACTAATAGCAATCAGCCCCAGCATTTT
j_gene: TRBJ1-5
v_gene: TRBV19
abundance: .
d_gene: .

CDR3aa: CASRNLGLAGPQETQYF
CDR3nt: TGCGCCAGCAGAAACTTGGGACTAGCGGGGCCCCAAGAGACCCAGTACTTC
j_gene: TRBJ2-5
v_gene: TRBV4-1
abundance: .
d_gene: TRBD2

CDR3aa: CASSYASGYEQYF
CDR3nt: TGTGCCAGCAGCTACGCCTCGGGATACGAGCAGTACTTC
j_gene: TRBJ2-7
v_gene: TRBV6-5
abundance: once
d_gene: .

CDR3aa: CASSYSFNREETQYF
CDR3nt: TGTGCCAGCAGTTACTCATTTAACAGGGAGGAGACCCAGTACTTC
j_gene: TRBJ2-5
v_gene: TRBV6-5
abundance: .
d_gene: .

CDR3aa: CASSSGGRNEKLFF
CDR3nt: TGTGCCAGCAGTTCAGGGGGACGGAATGAAAAACTGTTTTTT
j_gene: TRBJ1-4
v_gene: TRBV28
abundance: .
d_gene: TRBD1

CDR3aa: CASRRTGDTNEKLFF
CDR3nt: TGTGCCAGCAGACGAACAGGCGATACTAATGAAAAACTGTTTTTT
j_gene: TRBJ1-4
v_gene: TRBV7-9
abundance: .
d_gene: .

CDR3aa: CASSDHRYANYEQYF
CDR3nt: TGTGCCAGCAGTGACCACAGGTATGCTAACTACGAGCAGTACTTC
j_gene: TRBJ2-7
v_gene: TRBV6-6
abundance: .
d_gene: .

CDR3aa: CASSQDLVFQAQSEQFF
CDR3nt: TGTGCCAGCAGCCAAGATTTAGTCTTCCAGGCGCAATCTGAGCAGTTCTTC
j_gene: TRBJ2-1
v_gene: TRBV14
abundance: .
d_gene: .

CDR3aa: CASSPRVAGPYTDTQYF
CDR3nt: TGTGCCAGCAGCCCCCGGGTGGCAGGGCCTTACACAGATACGCAGTATTTT
j_gene: TRBJ2-3
v_gene: TRBV11-2
abundance: .
d_gene: .

CDR3aa: CASSYARQGSGNTIYF
CDR3nt: TGTGCCAGCAGTTACGCGAGACAGGGTTCGGGAAACACCATATATTTT
j_gene: TRBJ1-3
v_gene: TRBV6-5
abundance: .
d_gene: TRBD1

CDR3aa: CASSQEAEVRVRHSYNEQFF
CDR3nt: TGCGCCAGCAGCCAAGAGGCGGAGGTCCGGGTACGGCACTCCTACAATGAGCAGTTCTTC
j_gene: TRBJ2-1
v_gene: TRBV4-3
abundance: .
d_gene: .

CDR3aa: CASRSPSGGSTDTQYF
CDR3nt: TGTGCCAGCAGAAGCCCTAGCGGGGGTAGCACAGATACGCAGTATTTT
j_gene: TRBJ2-3
v_gene: TRBV2
abundance: .
d_gene: TRBD2

CDR3aa: CASSLDTGYNEQFF
CDR3nt: TGTGCCAGCAGCTTAGATACGGGTTACAATGAGCAGTTCTTC
j_gene: TRBJ2-1
v_gene: TRBV7-2
abundance: .
d_gene: .

CDR3aa: CASSSRGLAISYEQYF
CDR3nt: TGTGCCAGCAGCTCGAGGGGACTAGCGATCAGCTACGAGCAGTACTTC
j_gene: TRBJ2-7
v_gene: TRBV7-2
abundance: .
d_gene: TRBD2

CDR3aa: CASSLGTVRSGANVLTF
CDR3nt: TGTGCCAGCAGCTTAGGAACAGTCCGCTCTGGGGCCAACGTCCTGACTTTC
j_gene: TRBJ2-6
v_gene: TRBV7-3
abundance: few
d_gene: .

CDR3aa: CASSSPGTGEETQYF
CDR3nt: TGTGCCAGCTCCTCTCCCGGGACAGGGGAGGAGACCCAGTACTTC
j_gene: TRBJ2-5
v_gene: TRBV6-6
abundance: once
d_gene: TRBD1

CDR3aa: CASSLPEQFNTEAFF
CDR3nt: TGTGCCAGCAGCCTCCCGGAACAGTTCAACACTGAAGCTTTCTTT
j_gene: TRBJ1-1
v_gene: TRBV5-4
abundance: .
d_gene: .

CDR3aa: CASSEILNYGYTF
CDR3nt: TGTGCCAGCAGCGAAATACTTAACTATGGCTACACCTTC
j_gene: TRBJ1-2
v_gene: TRBV7-2
abundance: .
d_gene: .

CDR3aa: CAISRSPGQADEKLFF
CDR3nt: TGTGCCATCAGTAGAAGCCCGGGACAGGCAGATGAAAAACTGTTTTTT
j_gene: TRBJ1-4
v_gene: TRBV10-3
abundance: .
d_gene: TRBD1

CDR3aa: CAWSVSWSRESNQPQHF
CDR3nt: TGTGCCTGGAGTGTTAGTTGGAGCAGGGAAAGCAATCAGCCCCAGCATTTT
j_gene: TRBJ1-5
v_gene: TRBV30
abundance: once
d_gene: .

CDR3aa: CAFGTTYTGELFF
CDR3nt: TGTGCCTTCGGGACTACCTACACCGGGGAGCTGTTTTTT
j_gene: TRBJ2-2
v_gene: TRBV30
abundance: .
d_gene: TRBD2

CDR3aa: CASSPPAVGGTQYF
CDR3nt: TGCGCCAGCAGCCCGCCCGCGGTGGGGGGGACCCAGTACTTC
j_gene: TRBJ2-5
v_gene: TRBV4-1
abundance: .
d_gene: .

CDR3aa: CASLGGTGVIGQYF
CDR3nt: TGCGCCAGCCTCGGTGGGACAGGGGTCATTGGGCAGTACTTC
j_gene: TRBJ2-7
v_gene: TRBV4-1
abundance: .
d_gene: TRBD1

CDR3aa: CSSSGGTYEQYF
CDR3nt: TGTTCCAGCTCCGGGGGAACCTACGAGCAGTACTTC
j_gene: TRBJ2-7
v_gene: TRBV7-9
abundance: .
d_gene: .

CDR3aa: CASSEGGSGGYEQYF
CDR3nt: TGTGCCAGCAGTGAAGGGGGTAGCGGGGGATACGAGCAGTACTTC
j_gene: TRBJ2-7
v_gene: TRBV2
abundance: .
d_gene: TRBD2

CDR3aa: CAWTKLADNEQFF
CDR3nt: TGTGCCTGGACCAAACTAGCGGACAATGAGCAGTTCTTC
j_gene: TRBJ2-1
v_gene: TRBV30
abundance: .
d_gene: TRBD2